This paragraph covers one T cell receptor beta chain sequence. Its antigen remains unidentified. No much larger clone is present one base from it, and per-base qualities are unavailable. Using immunoSEQ, frozen genomic DNA was subjected to high-throughput TCRbeta CDR3 sequencing, a process that included PCR amplification, mapping, bias correction and internal controls. Per the source publication's procedure: Productive rearrangements were kept, and unique TCRbeta sequences were defined by CDR3 nucleotide sequence plus V and J gene. For a sequence to be called donor-reactive, it needed a frequency of at least 0.01% and at least 5-fold expansion in CFSE-low cells compared with unstimulated pre-transplant cells. Minimum frequency thresholds were set for each subject based on the unstimulated sample with the lowest template count, ensuring at least 90% detection power. Repertoire turnover was measured by Jensen-Shannon divergence between the top 1000 TCRbeta sequences post- and pre-transplant. Changes in detection of donor-reactive sequences were tested with two-sided Fisher's exact tests. The table comes from immuneACCESS by way of TCRdb, which keeps in-frame sequences with V and J called. Part of the clones is missing from these tables; in studies checked, under half for an unresolved V gene and the rest for unknown reasons. Clone size and the V and J calls come from that table; the DNA yielded D and trimming. In all, the sample holds roughly 120,000 clones, and just over 90% of those were seen once. The top ten constitute roughly 0.83% of the sample.

CDR3 length: 9 amino acids, cysteine to valine. Only CDR3 DNA remains: 27 bases, in frame from the first base. CDR1 and CDR2 (SGHAT, FQDESV) derive from the germline V gene (reference sequence). The record originates from a study of T cell clones after liver transplantation (dated by TCRdb to about 2019). About the investigation overall: Samples were obtained from ITN030ST, a randomized trial in which withdrawal of immunosuppression was attempted within 2 years of liver transplantation. After a pre-transplant mixed lymphocyte reaction, TCRbeta sequencing was used to pinpoint donor-reactive T cell clones, which were subsequently tracked in post-transplant blood. Third party-reactive TCRbeta sequences were also identified from pre-transplant MLRs to serve as an antigen-independent comparator for donor-reactive sequences. Three of the eight recipients were HCV-positive; the others were transplanted for non-autoimmune, non-viral indications. No induction therapy was given to the subjects, and standard immunosuppression was administered until randomization at 12-24 months post-transplant. Tolerance was defined as complete immunosuppression withdrawal for at least one year with no rise in liver enzymes beyond twice the upper limit of normal. Blood samples were collected pre-transplant, then pre-randomization ahead of withdrawal, and finally post-randomization once withdrawal had either been completed or failed. The studied cohort comprised 8 liver transplant recipients, 3 classified as tolerant and 5 as non-tolerant. What the research found in general, with its limitations: A greater decline was seen for donor-reactive sequences than for third party-reactive sequences, suggesting partial antigen-specific deletion unrelated to withdrawal success. Because of small, heterogeneous patient numbers and non-standardized post-transplant time points, the conclusions were only preliminary. Low numbers of available donor cells limited the measurable donor-reactive repertoire in two subjects. A significant post-transplant decrease in circulating donor-reactive CD4 TCRbeta sequences was observed in 5 of 8 subjects, irrespective of tolerance or HCV status. After accounting for repertoire turnover, donor-reactive detection was significantly reduced in 7 of 8 subjects for CD4 and 8 of 8 for CD8. Without allograft tissue specimens, donor-reactive T cells may have migrated into the graft rather than being deleted.

Thawed unstimulated PBMCs were stained for CD3, CD4 and CD8 and FACS-sorted into CD3+CD4+ and CD3+CD8+ populations. All 8 studied subjects were randomized to withdrawal of immunosuppression. Genomic DNA was isolated with the Qiagen DNeasy Blood and Tissue Kit. The material sequenced was CD4+ T cells from blood, taken 12 months after liver transplant. The TCR originated in a human patient who received a liver transplant. After a transplant, the graft donor may have provided part of the T cells. The chain employs TRBV11-1 and TRBJ2-7, with the D assignment possibly TRBD1 or TRBD2, given 5 matching bases for each. The bases are TGTGCCAGCAGCTCCCCGGGACCCGTC. The resulting protein is CASSSPGPV.